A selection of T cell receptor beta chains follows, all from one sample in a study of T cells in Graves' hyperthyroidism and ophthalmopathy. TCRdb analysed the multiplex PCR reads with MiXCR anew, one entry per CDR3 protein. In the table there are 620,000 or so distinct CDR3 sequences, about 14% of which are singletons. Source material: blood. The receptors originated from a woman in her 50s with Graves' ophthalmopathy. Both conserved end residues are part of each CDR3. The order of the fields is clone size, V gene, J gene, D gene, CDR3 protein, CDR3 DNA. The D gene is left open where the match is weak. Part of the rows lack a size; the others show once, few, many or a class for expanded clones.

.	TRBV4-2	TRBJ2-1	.	CASSPDPGRSNNEQFF	TGTGCCAGCAGCCCTGACCCGGGAAGAAGCAACAATGAGCAGTTCTTC
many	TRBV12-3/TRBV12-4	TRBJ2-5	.	CASSRTAGTETQYF	TGTGCCAGCAGTCGGACTGCGGGGACAGAGACCCAGTACTTC
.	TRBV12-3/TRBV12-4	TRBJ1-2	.	CASSLHNYGYTF	TGTGCCAGCAGTTTACACAACTATGGCTACACCTTC
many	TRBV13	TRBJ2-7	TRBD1	CASSSRTGPYEQYF	TGTGCCAGCAGCTCGCGGACAGGGCCCTACGAGCAGTACTTC
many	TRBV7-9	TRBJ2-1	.	CASSSLVGGATYNEQFF	TGTGCCAGCAGCTCCCTAGTCGGCGGAGCGACCTACAATGAGCAGTTCTTC
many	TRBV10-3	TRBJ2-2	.	CAIRGDSENTGELFF	TGTGCCATCAGGGGGGACTCCGAGAACACCGGGGAGCTGTTTTTT
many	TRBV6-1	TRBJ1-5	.	CASSTRWSAGNQPQHF	TGTGCCAGCAGTACCCGGTGGAGCGCGGGCAATCAGCCCCAGCATTTT
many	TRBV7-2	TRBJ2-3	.	CASSFTLRSTDTQYF	TGTGCCAGCAGCTTTACTCTAAGAAGCACAGATACGCAGTATTTT
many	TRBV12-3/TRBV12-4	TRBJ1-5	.	CASSLTGWDSNQPQHF	TGTGCCAGCAGTTTAACAGGGTGGGATAGCAATCAGCCCCAGCATTTT
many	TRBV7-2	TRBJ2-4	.	CASSLGKNIQYF	TGTGCCAGCAGCTTAGGGAAAAACATTCAGTACTTC
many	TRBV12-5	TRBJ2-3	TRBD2	CASGLSGRVTSTDTQYF	TGTGCTAGTGGTTTGAGCGGGAGGGTAACTAGCACAGATACGCAGTATTTT
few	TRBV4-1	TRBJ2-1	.	CASSQDPGFEQFF	TGCGCCAGCAGCCAAGATCCCGGGTTTGAGCAGTTCTTC
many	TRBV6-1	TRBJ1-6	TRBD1	CASSERGTGVISSPLHF	TGTGCCAGCAGTGAAAGGGGGACAGGTGTGATATCTTCACCCCTCCACTTT
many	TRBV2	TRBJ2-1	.	CASSDAGEQFF	TGTGCCAGCAGTGATGCGGGTGAGCAGTTCTTC
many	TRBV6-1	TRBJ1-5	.	CASSEWGGGGLQPQHF	TGTGCCAGCAGTGAATGGGGGGGTGGGGGGCTTCAGCCCCAGCATTTT
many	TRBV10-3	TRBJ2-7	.	CAIRTGGYEQYF	TGTGCCATCAGGACAGGCGGCTACGAGCAGTACTTC
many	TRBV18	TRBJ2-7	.	CASSPQGVVEQYF	TGTGCCAGCTCACCACAGGGGGTCGTGGAGCAGTACTTC
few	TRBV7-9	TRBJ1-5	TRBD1	CASSAQTGDQPQHF	TGTGCCAGCAGCGCCCAAACAGGGGATCAGCCCCAGCATTTT